This T cell receptor beta chain was sequenced during a study of control samples from healthy donors and cancer patients. Produced via immunoSEQ multiplex PCR; TCRdb's table is partial and in-frame only. Among under 200,000 clones, roughly 94% were seen once, and the ten largest hold approximately 15%. Sequencing used PBMCs. The receptor's source is a man between 60 and 75 years old with colorectal cancer.

The CDR3 loop is CASSPALDSYYGYTF. CDR3 in DNA: TGTGCCAGCTCACCCGCCCTTGACTCGTACTATGGCTACACCTTC. The chain links TRBV18 to TRBJ1-2; D is unresolved. CDR3 length: 15 residues. Trimming pared 3 bases from V and 3 bases from J, leaving 14 bases between. Germline-derived CDR1 and CDR2 are KGHSH and LQKENI.